This TCR beta chain was found in a study of T cell clones after liver transplantation. Across the whole study: A pre-transplant mixed lymphocyte reaction with TCRbeta sequencing defined graft-donor-reactive clones followed in post-transplant blood.

Germline values: CDR1 SNHLY, CDR2 FYNNEI. The CDR3 totals 10 residues. The V and J ends lost 5 bases and 2 bases respectively, with 0 bases between them. Sequencing used immunoSEQ multiplex PCR; TCRdb keeps in-frame clones, though not all of them. Found here are around 71,000 clones, about four fifths of them singletons; the top ten hold 0.79%. V gene TRBV2 combines with J gene TRBJ1-1; unclear D gene. The sequence was obtained from a human patient who received a liver transplant. Part of the T cell pool may stem from the graft donor. The sequencing here drew on CD4+ T cells from blood, taken 12 months after liver transplant. The chain's CDR3 is CASSNTEAFF. Here the CDR3 DNA reads TGTGCCAGCAGTAACACTGAAGCTTTCTTT.